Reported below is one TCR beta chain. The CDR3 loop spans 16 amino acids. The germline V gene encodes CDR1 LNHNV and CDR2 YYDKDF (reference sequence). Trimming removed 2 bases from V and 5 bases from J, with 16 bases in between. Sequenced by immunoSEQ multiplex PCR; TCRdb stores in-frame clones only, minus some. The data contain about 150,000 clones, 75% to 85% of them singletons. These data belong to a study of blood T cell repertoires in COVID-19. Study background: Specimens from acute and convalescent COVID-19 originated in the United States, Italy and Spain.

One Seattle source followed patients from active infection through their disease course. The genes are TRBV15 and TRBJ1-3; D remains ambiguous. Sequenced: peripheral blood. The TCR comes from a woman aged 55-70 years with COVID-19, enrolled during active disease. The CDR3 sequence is CATSRSPDIERNTIYF. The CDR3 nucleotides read TGTGCCACCAGCAGATCCCCCGACATTGAGCGAAACACCATATATTTT.